This T cell receptor (beta chain) is drawn from a study of T cells after yellow fever vaccination. They built TCR cDNA with 5'RACE template switching, a step that put in a universal primer site and UMIs. From the 5' RACE reads, TCRdb called clonotypes with MiXCR, one entry per CDR3 protein. The sample has 500,000 to 650,000 distinct CDR3 sequences; roughly 14% are singletons. This CDR3 has 16 amino acids. J gave up 3 bases and V 6 bases, and 14 bases lay outside the gene matches. The germline gives CDR1 SQVTM, CDR2 ANQGSEA. The material sequenced was PBMCs, taken on the day of the yellow fever booster vaccination. J is TRBJ2-3 and V is TRBV29-1; 8 nucleotides align to TRBD2. The clonotype comes from a man in his thirties or forties who received the YFV17D yellow fever vaccine. CDR3 DNA: TGCAGCGTGGCCGGGGGGGCGGGTGCTGGGACAGATACGCAGTATTTT. It yields the protein CSVAGGAGAGTDTQYF.